The 26 T cell receptor beta chains below come from one sample, sequenced in a study of T cell repertoires in cytomegalovirus infection. TCRdb ran MiXCR on the reads and lists one entry per CDR3 protein. Counted here are roughly 54,000 distinct CDR3 sequences, around 30% occurring once; the ten biggest clones make up 70%. No antigens are known for them. Sequencing was done on a sample of PBMCs, sequenced either directly or after in vitro stimulation (not recorded which). Every receptor here comes from a human donor in good health (CMV status not recorded). Some clones in this sample may be carry-over from other donors' samples.

This clonotype was detected only a few times. The J gene is TRBJ1-2, the V gene TRBV12-3 or TRBV12-4; D is undetermined. Trimming took off 1 base at V and 5 bases at J, with 8 bases between the two ends. There are 13 residues in the CDR3. CDR3 protein: CASSLGDSYGYTF. Here the CDR3 DNA reads TGTGCCAGCAGTTTAGGGGATAGTTATGGCTACACCTTC.

Ten or more counts support this clonotype. The genes are TRBV7-2 and TRBJ2-7; D gene uncertain. The CDR3 consists of 16 residues. V lost 1 base and J 3 bases, leaving 16 bases between the germline ends. Germline CDR1 and CDR2: SGHTA and FQGNSA. CDR3 coding DNA: TGTGCCAGCAGCTTAGGTCCGGGTAAAGGAGTCTACGAGCAGTACTTC. Encoded protein: CASSLGPGKGVYEQYF. Looking up the rest from reference TRBV7-2 and TRBJ2-7 gives the full variable domain: GAGVSQSPSNKVTEKGKDVELRCDPISGHTALYWYRQSLGQGLEFLIYFQGNSAPDKSGLPSDRFSAERTGGSVSTLTIQRTQQEDSAVYLCASSLGPGKGVYEQYFGPGTRLTVT.

The chain recombines TRBV20-1 with TRBJ2-3; 7 bases map to TRBD1. Germline V gene lookup returns CDR1 DFQATT and CDR2 SNEGSKA (reference sequence). CDR3 size: 14 residues. The V and J ends lost 5 bases and 3 bases, in that order; junction bases with no gene match: 8. The CDR3 is CSAWTPGGTDTQYF. The CDR3 nucleotides read TGCAGTGCTTGGACCCCAGGGGGAACAGATACGCAGTATTTT.

The chain employs TRBV7-2 and TRBJ2-1; 10 bases align to TRBD2. The CDR3 extends over 15 amino acids. V shed 4 bases and J 3 bases; nucleotides not matched to a gene: 3. Germline V gene sequence: CDR1 SGHTA, CDR2 FQGNSA. The CDR3 sequence is CASSSGTSDYNEQFF. CDR3 nucleotides: TGTGCCAGCAGCTCGGGGACTAGCGACTACAATGAGCAGTTCTTC.

This chain links TRBV19 with TRBJ2-2, with 10 bases identical to TRBD1. The V gene end was trimmed by 5 bases and the J gene end by 6 bases; junction bases not matched to a gene: 12. The V gene's germline CDR1 is LNHDA and CDR2 SQIVND (reference sequence). The length of the CDR3 is 17 residues. The CDR3 sequence: CASSPPPGTGESGELFF. CDR3 DNA sequence: TGTGCCAGTAGTCCTCCTCCCGGGACAGGGGAATCCGGGGAGCTGTTTTTT.

This clonotype was detected a few times. The chain carries TRBV12-3 or TRBV12-4 and TRBJ1-6; a possible D gene is TRBD1 (5 bases). Trimming cost V 3 bases and J 9 bases, with 15 bases left between them. This CDR3 is 15 amino acids long. CDR3: CASSLIQTAGSPLHF. The CDR3 bases are TGTGCCAGCAGTTTGATTCAGACAGCTGGTTCACCCCTCCACTTT.

This clonotype was seen more than once but under ten times. CDR3 coding DNA: TGTGCCAGTATCGGCCAGGATAGTCCAGATACGCAGTATTTT. Translated: CASIGQDSPDTQYF. The chain is built from TRBV19 and TRBJ2-3; D remains unclear. This CDR3 region has 14 residues. The V gene lost 7 bases and the J gene lost 4 bases, with 15 bases spanning the gap. Germline assignment: CDR1 LNHDA and CDR2 SQIVND (reference sequence).

CDR3 sequence reads: CASTSALAGETQYF. The CDR3 nucleotides read TGCGCCAGCACCTCCGCGTTAGCTGGGGAGACCCAGTACTTC. This chain joins TRBV5-1 and TRBJ2-5; no definite D call. Per germline, CDR1 SGHRS and CDR2 YFSETQ. Trimming removed 6 bases at V and 5 bases at J, with 17 bases between. CDR3 length equals 14 residues.

Ten or more counts support this clonotype. The rearrangement uses TRBV7-8 and TRBJ1-1; weak D call: TRBD1 (6 bases). The CDR3 length is 17 residues. CDR1 and CDR2 (germline): SGHVS, FQNEAQ. The V end was cut by 7 bases, the J end by 0 bases, with 21 bases between. CDR3 loop: CASTSTFRGHMNTEAFF. CDR3 nucleotides: TGTGCCAGCACCTCCACCTTCCGGGGACATATGAACACTGAAGCTTTCTTT.

V and J are TRBV29-1 and TRBJ1-1; weak D call: TRBD1 (6 bases). Trimming left V 7 bases short and J 8 bases short, with 14 bases between. This CDR3 is built from 11 residues. Per germline, CDR1 SQVTM and CDR2 ANQGSEA. The CDR3 DNA reads TGCAGCGCCACAGGGCAGGGGGAAGCTTTCTTT. Amino acid sequence: CSATGQGEAFF. Full variable domain (rest looked up from reference TRBV29-1 and TRBJ1-1): SAVISQKPSRDICQRGTSLTIQCQVDSQVTMMFWYRQQPGQSLTLIATANQGSEATYESGFVIDKFPISRPNLTFSTLTVSNMSPEDSSIYLCSATGQGEAFFGQGTRLTVV.

This clonotype was recorded many times. CDR3 DNA sequence: TGTGCCAGCAGCTTAGCGCAGGAATCTCATAATTCACCCCTCCACTTT. Amino acids: CASSLAQESHNSPLHF. The rearrangement joins TRBV7-2 to TRBJ1-6; no clear D. Trimming pared 0 bases from V and 5 bases from J, leaving 11 bases between. This CDR3 spans 16 amino acids. CDR1 SGHTA and CDR2 FQGNSA come from the germline V gene.

The genes are TRBV15 and TRBJ1-6; TRBD1 matches 8 bases. With 5 bases clipped from V and 5 bases from J, the junction kept 14 bases outside the gene matches. The CDR3 has 18 amino acids. Germline V CDR1 and CDR2: LNHNV, YYDKDF (reference sequence). CDR3: CATSPQPYRTGNNSPLHF. The CDR3 DNA follows: TGTGCCACCAGCCCACAACCTTACAGGACAGGGAATAATTCACCCCTCCACTTT.

The chain uses TRBV19 and TRBJ1-1, with D tentatively TRBD1 (6 bases). Trimming took off 4 bases at V and 6 bases at J, with 12 bases between the two ends. This CDR3 is 13 amino acids long. CDR1 is LNHDA, CDR2 SQIVND, per germline (reference sequence). The chain's CDR3 is CASSNQGMAEAFF. In nucleotides, the CDR3 is TGTGCCAGTAGTAATCAGGGGATGGCTGAAGCTTTCTTT.

The genes are TRBV14 and TRBJ2-6; D is unresolved. Looked up from germline, CDR1 is SGHDN and CDR2 is FVKESK. V lost 4 bases to trimming and J lost 0 bases, with 10 bases between them. The CDR3 covers 16 residues. CDR3 protein: CASSPWTVSGANVLTF. CDR3 coding DNA: TGTGCCAGCAGCCCGTGGACGGTCTCTGGGGCCAACGTCCTGACTTTC.

The chain joins TRBV11-2 to TRBJ1-1; no clear D. The CDR3 extends over 11 amino acids. The ends were cut back, 8 bases at V and 1 base at J, with 5 bases in the middle. The V gene's germline CDR1 is SGHAT and CDR2 FQNNGV. This CDR3 reads CASERNTEAFF. CDR3 in DNA: TGTGCCAGCGAACGGAACACTGAAGCTTTCTTT. Full variable domain (missing parts from reference TRBV11-2 and TRBJ1-1): EAGVAQSPRYKIIEKRQSVAFWCNPISGHATLYWYQQILGQGPKLLIQFQNNGVVDDSQLPKDRFSAERLKGVDSTLKIQPAKLEDSAVYLCASERNTEAFFGQGTRLTVV.

A remark on this clonotype: At one end the junction does not follow the germline gene, possibly because of a read error. The chain recombines TRBV20-1 with TRBJ2-2; 7 nucleotides align to TRBD2. Germline V CDR1 and CDR2: DFQATT, SNEGSKA (reference sequence). The CDR3 length is 14 residues. CDR3 DNA: TGCAGTGCACCCGGGACTACCAACACCGGGAAGCTGTTTTTT. It codes for CSAPGTTNTGKLFF.

This clonotype was counted a few times. This chain uses TRBV10-3 with TRBJ1-5; no clear D gene. Germline CDR1 is ENHRY and CDR2 is SYGVKD. Between the trimmed V and J ends, which lost 2 bases and 5 bases, there was a span of 7 bases. The CDR3 is 13 residues long. The CDR3 loop reads CAISEGLDQPQHF. In DNA, the CDR3 is TGTGCCATCAGTGAGGGACTGGATCAGCCCCAGCATTTT.

V is TRBV10-3 and J is TRBJ2-5; possible D gene TRBD2, 5 bases. The CDR3 runs to 11 residues. Between the trimmed V and J ends, which lost 8 bases and 4 bases, there was a span of 8 bases. Germline CDR1 and CDR2: ENHRY and SYGVKD. The CDR3 DNA follows: TGTGCCATCGGAGAGGGAGAGACCCAGTACTTC. Translated, it gives CAIGEGETQYF.

The CDR3 reads CASAREDTQYF. In nucleotides, the CDR3 is TGTGCCAGCGCACGGGAAGATACGCAGTATTTT. The V call is TRBV25-1, the J call TRBJ2-3; possible D gene TRBD2, 5 bases. V lost 8 bases, J lost 5 bases, and 8 bases lay in between. Germline V gene data show CDR1 as MGHDK and CDR2 as SYGVNS. The CDR3 covers 11 residues.

This chain joins TRBV6-1 and TRBJ2-2; 7 bases are shared with TRBD1. The germline CDR1 and CDR2 sequences are MNHNS and SASEGT. V shed 1 base and J 0 bases; nucleotides not matched to a gene: 2. This CDR3 has 16 amino acids. The CDR3 DNA reads TGTGCCAGCAGTGAAGGTGGGACAGCGAACACCGGGGAGCTGTTTTTT. As protein: CASSEGGTANTGELFF.

The rearrangement uses TRBV7-9 and TRBJ1-5, with 8 positions matching TRBD1. The CDR3 totals 16 residues. CDR1 is SEHNR and CDR2 is FQNEAQ in the germline V gene (reference sequence). The trim removed 1 base at V and 6 bases at J, leaving 8 bases unmatched. The CDR3 nucleotides are TGTGCCAGCAGCTTAGAGGACACAGGGGGGGGTCAGCCCCAGCATTTT. Its translation is CASSLEDTGGGQPQHF.

In this sample, this clonotype turned up a few times. The CDR3 DNA follows: TGTGCCAGCAGTTTCCCCCGGCTTATGGGGACGGGGACCCAGTACTTC. It is translated as CASSFPRLMGTGTQYF. This rearrangement joins TRBV28 to TRBJ2-5; possibly TRBD1 or TRBD2 for D (5 bases each). The CDR3 covers 16 residues. Germline assignment: CDR1 MDHEN and CDR2 SYDVKM. The V gene lost 3 bases and the J gene lost 7 bases, with 21 bases spanning the gap.

This clonotype was observed a few times. The chain employs TRBV11-2 and TRBJ2-3; 7 nucleotides line up with TRBD1. V shed 8 bases, J shed 4 bases, and the junction held 15 bases outside the gene matches. The CDR3 length is 16 residues. The germline V gene encodes CDR1 SGHAT and CDR2 FQNNGV. The CDR3 spells CASANRDSLLADTQYF. The DNA for the CDR3 is TGTGCCAGCGCCAACCGGGACAGCTTATTAGCAGATACGCAGTATTTT. The full variable domain, rest sourced from reference TRBV11-2 and TRBJ2-3, is EAGVAQSPRYKIIEKRQSVAFWCNPISGHATLYWYQQILGQGPKLLIQFQNNGVVDDSQLPKDRFSAERLKGVDSTLKIQPAKLEDSAVYLCASANRDSLLADTQYFGPGTRLTVL.

The chain has TRBV20-1 and TRBJ1-1, with a possible D match to TRBD1 (5 bases). CDR1 and CDR2 from the germline V gene are DFQATT and SNEGSKA (reference sequence). V was cut by 3 bases and J by 0 bases, with 14 bases left in between. The CDR3 extends over 15 amino acids. In nucleotides, the CDR3 is TGCAGTGCTAGCCAGGATGACAGAGTGAACACTGAAGCTTTCTTT. Translation: CSASQDDRVNTEAFF.

This clonotype was seen many times. The chain links TRBV20-1 to TRBJ2-1, with 7 bases matching TRBD2. V trimming: 2 bases; J trimming: 4 bases; junction bases outside the gene matches: 8. The CDR3 length is 15 residues. In germline, CDR1 is DFQATT, CDR2 SNEGSKA (reference sequence). The CDR3 region has the DNA TGCAGTGCTAGACCACCGGGACTACCTTACAATGAGCAGTTCTTC. It is translated as CSARPPGLPYNEQFF.

The J gene is TRBJ1-2, the V gene TRBV20-1; D is possibly TRBD1 (5 bases). CDR1 is DFQATT, CDR2 SNEGSKA, per germline (reference sequence). V was trimmed by 0 bases and J by 5 bases, leaving 16 bases between them. The CDR3 is 15 amino acids. CDR3 DNA sequence: TGCAGTGCTAGAGATGGGTCAGGGAGATATTATGGCTACACCTTC. As protein: CSARDGSGRYYGYTF.